What follows are 31 T cell receptor beta chains derived from one specimen sequenced in a study of naive CD8 T cells in extremely preterm neonates (dated 2017 in TCRdb). Library preparation used the immunoSEQ multiplex PCR assay. This is the immuneACCESS table as TCRdb keeps it, with only in-frame sequences that have V and J called. A part of the clones is gone; compared with another copy, unresolved V genes explain less than half, and the rest is unexplained. The sample yields approximately 7,400 clones; about 98% were counted once. Of the sample, 2.5% to 3.5% is held by the ten largest clones. Sequenced sample: naive CD8+ T cells from blood. These receptors all stem from a human donor in good health.

The rearrangement uses TRBV5-6 and TRBJ2-7; D gene ambiguous. The V gene lost 2 bases and the J gene lost 6 bases, with 15 bases spanning the gap. The CDR3 has 14 residues. Germline CDR1 and CDR2: SGHDT and YYEEEE. The DNA for the CDR3 is TGTGCCAGCAGCTTAGGTCTCTCAGCGTTCGAGCAGTACGTC. This encodes CASSLGLSAFEQYV.

The V and J genes are TRBV6-6 and TRBJ1-5, with 9 bases matching TRBD1. This CDR3 has 16 amino acids. V lost 2 bases to trimming and J lost 6 bases; unmatched junction nucleotides: 8. CDR1 is MNHNY, CDR2 SVGAGI, per germline (reference sequence). The CDR3 nucleotides are TGTGCCAGCAGTTACACCGGGACAGGGAGGACTCAGCCCCAGCATTTT. Residues: CASSYTGTGRTQPQHF.

The chain joins TRBV2 to TRBJ2-7; no firm D call. This CDR3 is 14 amino acids long. The V gene's germline CDR1 is SNHLY and CDR2 FYNNEI. V was shortened by 3 bases and J by 0 bases, with 9 bases between the two germline ends. The CDR3 spells CASSDMSRSYEQYF. The CDR3 DNA reads TGTGCCAGCAGTGATATGAGTCGCTCCTACGAGCAGTACTTC.

The chain links TRBV2 to TRBJ2-3; a possible D gene is TRBD2 (5 bases). The CDR3 has 13 amino acids. CDR1 is SNHLY and CDR2 is FYNNEI in the germline V gene. Trimming removed 7 bases at V and 4 bases at J, with 12 bases between. The CDR3 is CASMDSAADTQYF. Here the CDR3 DNA reads TGTGCCAGCATGGATAGCGCGGCAGATACGCAGTATTTT.

In regard to this clone: Other DNA sequences within the sample encode an identical CDR3. The chain recombines TRBV11-2 with TRBJ2-7; D remains unclear. Germline V gene lookup returns CDR1 SGHAT and CDR2 FQNNGV. Trimming left V 0 bases short and J 0 bases short, with 12 bases between. The CDR3 consists of 16 residues. Here the CDR3 reads CASSLDGTWSSYEQYF. CDR3 coding DNA: TGTGCCAGCAGCTTAGATGGTACATGGAGCTCCTACGAGCAGTACTTC.

The rearrangement uses TRBV6-1 and TRBJ2-4, with TRBD1 identical over 9 bases. The CDR3 contains 17 residues. Germline lookup yields CDR1 MNHNS and CDR2 SASEGT. Trimming at V came to 4 bases and at J to 0 bases, leaving 7 bases not matched to a gene. Written as DNA, the CDR3 is TGTGCCAGCAGTGTGACGACAGGGGGGAGAGCCAAAAACATTCAGTACTTC. Translated: CASSVTTGGRAKNIQYF.

The chain recombines TRBV27 with TRBJ1-2; no clear D. The CDR3 loop spans 13 amino acids. The germline V gene has CDR1 MNHEY and CDR2 SMNVEV (reference sequence). Trimming took 4 bases from V and 7 from J, leaving 13 bases between them. The CDR3: CASSYDFGFGYTF. Here the CDR3 DNA reads TGTGCCAGCAGTTATGACTTCGGTTTTGGCTACACCTTC.

This CDR3 reads CASSRPSGFPEAFF. DNA of the CDR3: TGTGCCAGCAGCCGACCCTCAGGGTTTCCTGAAGCTTTCTTT. The chain carries TRBV7-9 and TRBJ1-1; possibly TRBD1 for D (5 bases). The CDR3 sequence is 14 residues long. V shed 5 bases and J shed 6 bases, with 16 bases lying between them. Germline CDR1 reads SEHNR; CDR2 reads FQNEAQ (reference sequence).

The rearrangement uses TRBV6-6 and TRBJ2-3, with 10 bases fitting TRBD2. CDR3 size: 16 residues. With V trimmed by 4 bases and J by 4 bases, 8 bases remained unmatched. Germline V gene lookup returns CDR1 MNHNY and CDR2 SVGAGI (reference sequence). CDR3: CASSFGLAGVADTQYF. CDR3 coding DNA: TGTGCCAGCAGTTTCGGGCTAGCGGGGGTGGCAGATACGCAGTATTTT.

The chain carries TRBV11-2 and TRBJ2-3; D possibly corresponds to TRBD2 (7 bases). The CDR3 is 18 residues long. Trimming took 5 bases from V and 0 from J, leaving 21 bases between them. Germline assignment: CDR1 SGHAT and CDR2 FQNNGV. CDR3 in amino acids: CASSGGYSSGTSTDTQYF. The CDR3 region has the DNA TGTGCCAGCAGCGGGGGCTACTCTAGCGGCACTAGCACAGATACGCAGTATTTT. Full variable domain (outside the CDR3, taken from reference TRBV11-2 and TRBJ2-3): EAGVAQSPRYKIIEKRQSVAFWCNPISGHATLYWYQQILGQGPKLLIQFQNNGVVDDSQLPKDRFSAERLKGVDSTLKIQPAKLEDSAVYLCASSGGYSSGTSTDTQYFGPGTRLTVL.

CDR3: CASSLSDRGTEYF. CDR3 DNA: TGTGCCAGCAGTTTATCCGACAGGGGGACTGAGTACTTC. The chain couples TRBV28 to TRBJ2-7; 9 bases agree with TRBD1. The CDR3 contains 13 residues. Germline V gene lookup returns CDR1 MDHEN and CDR2 SYDVKM. After removal of 1 base from V and 11 bases from J, the junction contained 6 bases not matched to a gene.

This clone was seen a single time. This chain joins TRBV13 and TRBJ2-7; D perhaps matches TRBD1 (6 bases). CDR1 is PRHDT and CDR2 is FYEKMQ in the germline V gene (reference sequence). Trimming pared 4 bases from V and 1 base from J, leaving 8 bases between. This CDR3 comprises 13 residues. This CDR3 is CASSWGHSYEQYV. The DNA of the CDR3 is TGTGCCAGCAGCTGGGGACATTCCTACGAGCAGTACGTC.

The CDR3 DNA reads as TGTGCCAGCGGCCGGGACAGGGCACCCTACGAGCAGTACTTC. Amino acid sequence: CASGRDRAPYEQYF. The chain has TRBV28 and TRBJ2-7, with 9 bases fitting TRBD1. This CDR3 region has 14 residues. Germline lookup yields CDR1 MDHEN and CDR2 SYDVKM. Germline trimming cut 8 bases from V and 2 bases from J; bases unmatched to any gene: 7.

This CDR3 reads CAWRPGADYTEAFF. For the CDR3, the DNA is TGTGCCTGGAGACCAGGGGCTGACTACACTGAAGCTTTCTTT. J is TRBJ1-1 and V is TRBV30; possible D gene TRBD1, 6 bases. Germline lookup yields CDR1 GTSNPN and CDR2 SVGIG (reference sequence). V lost 3 bases to trimming and J lost 3 bases, with 14 bases between them. This CDR3 comprises 14 residues. The full variable domain, its missing parts supplied by reference TRBV30 and TRBJ1-1, is SQTIHQWPATLVQPVGSPLSLECTVEGTSNPNLYWYRQAAGRGLQLLFYSVGIGQISSEVPQNLSASRPQDRQFILSSKKLLLSDSGFYLCAWRPGADYTEAFFGQGTRLTVV.

The CDR3 bases are TGTGCCAGCAGCCAAGTTACGGGAGGCAATCAGCCCCAGCATTTT. Its translation is CASSQVTGGNQPQHF. The J gene is TRBJ1-5, the V gene TRBV4-2; D call uncertain. This CDR3 is built from 15 residues. V was pared by 1 base and J by 2 bases, with 9 bases between. From germline, CDR1 is LGHNA and CDR2 YNFKEQ.

The genes are TRBV6-1 and TRBJ1-4; 11 bases fit TRBD1. This CDR3 is built from 16 residues. CDR1 is MNHNS, CDR2 SASEGT, per germline. V was pared by 2 bases and J by 8 bases, with 7 bases of the junction left unmatched. CDR3 residues: CASSEMGQGGGEKLFF. Written as DNA, the CDR3 is TGTGCCAGCAGTGAAATGGGACAGGGGGGAGGGGAAAAACTGTTTTTT.

The chain links TRBV6-1 to TRBJ2-5, with TRBD2 as a possible D gene (6 bases). The DNA end is more similar to TRBJ2-7, so the J call may be wrong. The CDR3 runs 15 residues. Germline V gives CDR1 MNHNS, CDR2 SASEGT. The CDR3 DNA follows: TGTGCCAGCATAATGTACGGGGGAGACCCCTACGAGCAGTACTTC. Translated: CASIMYGGDPYEQYF.

The J gene is TRBJ1-5, the V gene TRBV2; 10 bases agree with TRBD1. The V gene end was trimmed by 4 bases and the J gene end by 0 bases; junction bases not matched to a gene: 9. CDR1 and CDR2 (germline): SNHLY, FYNNEI. The CDR3 is 18 amino acids. CDR3 amino acids: CASSAGTGDFYSNQPQHF. The DNA for the CDR3 is TGTGCCAGCAGTGCCGGGACAGGGGATTTCTATAGCAATCAGCCCCAGCATTTT. Variable domain in full (rest from reference TRBV2 and TRBJ1-5): EPEVTQTPSHQVTQMGQEVILRCVPISNHLYFYWYRQILGQKVEFLVSFYNNEISEKSEIFDDQFSVERPDGSNFTLKIRSTKLEDSAMYFCASSAGTGDFYSNQPQHFGDGTRLSIL.

V is TRBV5-6 and J is TRBJ2-2; TRBD1 is a possible D gene (6 bases). Per the germline V gene, CDR1 is SGHDT and CDR2 is YYEEEE. The CDR3 is made up of 16 amino acids. V was shortened by 2 bases and J by 0 bases, with 11 bases between the two germline ends. The CDR3 DNA is TGTGCCAGCAGCTTCATGGACAGCACGAACACCGGGGAGCTGTTTTTT. Amino acids: CASSFMDSTNTGELFF.

This chain joins TRBV27 and TRBJ2-2, with TRBD2 identical over 7 bases. Trimming at V came to 3 bases and at J to 5 bases, leaving 9 bases not matched to a gene. The CDR3 has 16 amino acids. Germline lookup yields CDR1 MNHEY and CDR2 SMNVEV (reference sequence). In nucleotides, the CDR3 is TGTGCCAGCAGTTTTTTAGCGGGCCTACCTACCGGGGAGCTGTTTTTT. Encoded protein: CASSFLAGLPTGELFF.

The chain joins TRBV11-2 to TRBJ2-1, with 10 bases that match TRBD2. Germline CDR1 SGHAT, CDR2 FQNNGV. V was clipped by 1 base and J by 4 bases; unmatched bases: 10. The CDR3 is 18 residues long. This CDR3 reads CASSLGRSSGGKYNEQFF. CDR3 coding DNA: TGTGCCAGCAGCTTAGGAAGGAGTAGCGGGGGGAAGTACAATGAGCAGTTCTTC.

The genes are TRBV19 and TRBJ2-5, with TRBD2 identical over 11 bases. The V gene's germline CDR1 is LNHDA and CDR2 SQIVND (reference sequence). V shed 5 bases, J shed 2 bases, and the junction held 16 bases outside the gene matches. The CDR3 spans 19 residues. The CDR3 coding sequence is TGTGCCAGTAGTTGGGGACCGGGACTAGCGGAGGGATTACAAGAGACCCAGTACTTC. As protein: CASSWGPGLAEGLQETQYF.

The genes are TRBV4-1 and TRBJ2-7; D gene unclear. This CDR3 spans 14 amino acids. The V gene's germline CDR1 is MGHRA and CDR2 YSYEKL. V gave up 0 bases and J gave up 1 base, with 7 bases separating them. The CDR3 reads CASSQDVNSYEQYF. In DNA form, the CDR3 reads TGCGCCAGCAGCCAAGATGTCAATTCCTACGAGCAGTACTTC.

The gene calls are TRBV9 and TRBJ2-1, with TRBD2 matching 13 bases. In germline, CDR1 is SGDLS, CDR2 YYNGEE. The CDR3 contains 20 residues. V trimming: 4 bases; J trimming: 10 bases; junction bases outside the gene matches: 23. The CDR3 protein is CASSPRQVPGLAGPGTEQFF. CDR3 bases: TGTGCCAGCAGCCCCCGACAGGTACCGGGACTAGCGGGGCCCGGCACCGAGCAGTTCTTC.

The chain couples TRBV28 to TRBJ1-2, with TRBD1 as a possible D gene (5 bases). CDR1 and CDR2 from the germline V gene are MDHEN and SYDVKM. The CDR3 is 15 amino acids. With 4 bases removed from V and 0 bases from J, the gap between germline ends came to 12 bases. CDR3 DNA: TGTGCCAGCAGTTCCCTGTGGGGCACTAACTATGGCTACACCTTC. Translating gives CASSSLWGTNYGYTF.

The chain uses TRBV10-1 and TRBJ2-7; 7 bases align to TRBD1. This CDR3 has 13 amino acids. J lost 4 bases, V lost 0 bases, and 0 bases had no gene match. In germline, CDR1 is WNHNN, CDR2 SYGVQD (reference sequence). In DNA, the CDR3 is TGCGCCAGCAGTGAGTCGACAGGGTACGAGCAGTACTTC. Its protein product is CASSESTGYEQYF.

The rearrangement uses TRBV19 and TRBJ2-2, with D uncertain. The CDR3 extends over 17 amino acids. CDR1 is LNHDA, CDR2 SQIVND, per germline (reference sequence). V was cut by 0 bases and J by 0 bases, with 11 bases left in between. CDR3 DNA sequence: TGTGCCAGTAGTATAGATTTGGAGAATGCGAACACCGGGGAGCTGTTTTTT. Protein product: CASSIDLENANTGELFF.

The V and J genes are TRBV18 and TRBJ2-5; 8 bases fit TRBD1. This CDR3 has 14 residues. The V and J ends lost 6 bases and 5 bases, in that order; junction bases with no gene match: 8. The germline CDR1 and CDR2 sequences are KGHSH and LQKENI. The CDR3: CASSGQGGYETQYF. CDR3 bases: TGTGCCAGCTCCGGACAGGGCGGTTACGAGACCCAGTACTTC.

CDR3 sequence reads: CASSWLGTAETQYF. CDR3 DNA: TGCGCCAGCAGCTGGCTCGGGACAGCCGAGACCCAGTACTTC. This chain connects TRBV5-1 to TRBJ2-5; 7 bases fit TRBD1. The V segment lost 3 bases and the J segment 5 bases; nucleotides outside the gene matches: 7. This CDR3 region has 14 residues. The germline gives CDR1 SGHRS, CDR2 YFSETQ.

This clone was recorded only once. Germline is not matched at one junction end, which may reflect a read error. This chain joins TRBV19 and TRBJ2-7; a possible D gene is TRBD1 (5 bases). The CDR3 spans 15 residues. Looked up from germline, CDR1 is LNHDA and CDR2 is SQIVND (reference sequence). The CDR3, as DNA: TGTGCCAGCAGTAAGTGGGTCAGGGAAGGCTACGAGCAGTACTTC. Its translation is CASSKWVREGYEQYF.

The chain couples TRBV5-6 to TRBJ1-1; 8 bases line up with TRBD1. Per the germline V gene, CDR1 is SGHDT and CDR2 is YYEEEE. The V and J ends lost 4 bases and 5 bases, in that order; junction bases with no gene match: 10. The CDR3 runs to 15 residues. CDR3 loop: CASSGADRGWTEAFF. The CDR3, as DNA: TGTGCCAGCAGCGGGGCAGACAGGGGATGGACTGAAGCTTTCTTT.